This T cell receptor (beta chain) appears in the sequencing data of a study of cytomegalovirus exposure and HLA in healthy donors. Both 60 Vbeta primers and 13 Jbeta primers went into the PCR. The data were produced by immunoSEQ multiplex PCR, yet TCRdb's version contains in-frame clones alone and is incomplete. Of about 220,000 clones listed, 80% to 85% were seen once; the top ten hold 0.71%. Study-wide findings and caveats: Several top significant clusters appeared, in a later analysis, to be linked to common viral pathogens. Most observed TCR sequences were rare, whereas some public TCRs were detected in many donors. As immune exposure information, only CMV serostatus was available.

CDR1 is SGHDT, CDR2 YYEEEE, per germline. The CDR3 is made up of 16 amino acids. After removal of 4 bases from V and 3 bases from J, the junction contained 12 bases not matched to a gene. A note on this clone: Antigen: not known.

Sequences were obtained from PBMCs. The chain combines TRBV5-6 with TRBJ1-2; 7 bases agree with TRBD1. The TCR comes from a boy aged 2 to 10 in good health and CMV-seronegative. The CDR3 region has the DNA TGTGCCAGCAGCGGAATGACAGGGTCGGGGGACTATGGCTACACCTTC. This encodes CASSGMTGSGDYGYTF.